This T cell receptor beta chain was identified during a study of monozygotic twins with inflammatory bowel disease. Germline V gene lookup returns CDR1 SGDLS and CDR2 YYNGEE. This CDR3 has 15 amino acids. The authors made each sample's cDNA in eight separate reactions. Template switching added UMIs carrying a 6-nucleotide sample barcode. Following a re-call of the 5' RACE reads, TCRdb has one entry per CDR3 protein and lacks DNA. The sample data list approximately 400,000 distinct CDR3 sequences. The chain combines TRBV9 with TRBJ2-1; TCRdb indicates TRBD1, and absent DNA this call remains unverified. The sequence came from a human donor with ulcerative colitis or Crohn's disease, or a healthy co-twin of an affected twin (not recorded which). The material sequenced was blood. CDR3 loop: CASSVDGREYNEQFF.